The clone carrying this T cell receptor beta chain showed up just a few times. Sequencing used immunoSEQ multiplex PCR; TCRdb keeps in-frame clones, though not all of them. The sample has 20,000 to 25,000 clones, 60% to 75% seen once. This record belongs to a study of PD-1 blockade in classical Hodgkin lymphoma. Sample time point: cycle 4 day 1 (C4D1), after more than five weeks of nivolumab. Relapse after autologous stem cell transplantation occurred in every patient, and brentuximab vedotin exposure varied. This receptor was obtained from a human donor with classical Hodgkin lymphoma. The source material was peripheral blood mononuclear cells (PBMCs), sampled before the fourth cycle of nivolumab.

CDR3 nucleotide sequence: TGTGCCAGCAGTTTATGGACTAGCGGGATCGCCGAAGAGACCCAGTACTTC. As protein: CASSLWTSGIAEETQYF. The V and J genes are TRBV28 and TRBJ2-5; 11 bases agree with TRBD2. CDR1 is MDHEN, CDR2 SYDVKM, per germline. Trimming took 0 bases from V and 3 from J; bases not matched to a gene: 6. The CDR3 contains 17 residues.